Each of the 10 T cell receptor beta chains below was sequenced from the same sample in a study of T cells in tumors after PD-1 blockade. This table comes from immunoSEQ multiplex PCR, and its TCRdb copy is limited to in-frame clones, with some not included. Altogether 7,000 to 9,500 clones are present, approximately 67% being singletons, with the ten largest covering over 8%. The material sequenced was tumor tissue, taken after anti-PD-1 treatment. The receptors originated from a human donor with basal cell carcinoma.

V and J are TRBV6-5 and TRBJ1-1, with a possible D match to TRBD1 (6 bases). The ends were cut back, 6 bases at V and 6 bases at J, with 14 bases in the middle. This CDR3 spans 13 amino acids. Per germline, CDR1 MNHEY and CDR2 SVGAGI. CDR3 nucleotides: TGTGCCAGCAGGGGGGGCGTGGGGGCTGAAGCTTTCTTT. Its translation: CASRGGVGAEAFF.

The chain has TRBV6-5 and TRBJ2-7; 13 bases map to TRBD2. The CDR3 spans 15 residues. V was pared by 5 bases and J by 6 bases, with 7 bases of the junction left unmatched. Germline V gene sequence: CDR1 MNHEY, CDR2 SVGAGI. The CDR3 DNA sequence: TGTGCCAGCAGTAGACTAGCGGGAGGTATCATCGAGCAGTACTTC. It codes for CASSRLAGGIIEQYF.

This chain links TRBV19 with TRBJ1-1, with 10 bases aligning to TRBD1. The ends lost 8 bases at V and 7 bases at J; junction bases unmatched: 4. Germline CDR1 LNHDA, CDR2 SQIVND (reference sequence). This CDR3 spans 12 amino acids. The CDR3 DNA is TGTGCCAGTGGTGGACAGGGGGTTGAAGCTTTCTTT. Encoded protein: CASGGQGVEAFF. Together with reference TRBV19 and TRBJ1-1, the CDR3 gives the full variable domain: DGGITQSPKYLFRKEGQNVTLSCEQNLNHDAMYWYRQDPGQGLRLIYYSQIVNDFQKGDIAEGYSVSREKKESFPLTVTSAQKNPTAFYLCASGGQGVEAFFGQGTRLTVV.

V and J are TRBV30 and TRBJ2-7, with D maybe TRBD1 (5 bases). This CDR3 contains 11 residues. Trimming removed 5 bases at V and 4 bases at J, with 9 bases between. In germline, CDR1 is GTSNPN, CDR2 SVGIG (reference sequence). CDR3 sequence (DNA): TGTGCCTGGGACAGCCAATACGAGCAGTACTTC. It is translated as CAWDSQYEQYF.

Here the CDR3 DNA reads TGTGCCAGCAGCACACTAGCGGGGGGCACAGATACGCAGTATTTT. It translates to CASSTLAGGTDTQYF. The chain uses TRBV9 and TRBJ2-3, with 11 nucleotides matching TRBD2. The CDR3 is 15 amino acids. The V gene's germline CDR1 is SGDLS and CDR2 YYNGEE. Trimming cost V 4 bases and J 1 base; bases outside gene matches: 2.

The gene calls are TRBV6-2 or TRBV6-3 and TRBJ2-1; no clear D. V gave up 2 bases and J gave up 8 bases, with 16 bases separating them. Germline V gives CDR1 MNHEY, CDR2 SVGEGT. The CDR3 has 15 residues. The CDR3, as DNA: TGTGCCAGCAGTTACCCGTCTCTAACGGGCGATGAGCAGTTCTTC. The encoded protein is CASSYPSLTGDEQFF.

The table lists this clone with a few counts. This chain uses TRBV5-3 with TRBJ2-7, with no clear D. TRBV5-3 has ORF status, its function being uncertain. With 0 bases removed from V and 0 bases from J, the gap between germline ends came to 13 bases. CDR3 length: 16 residues. CDR3 in amino acids: CARSLVAACSSYEQYF. The DNA of the CDR3 is TGTGCCAGAAGCTTGGTGGCAGCATGCAGCTCCTACGAGCAGTACTTC.

The CDR3 spells CASSPGTSAHEQYF. CDR3 sequence (DNA): TGCGCCAGCAGCCCCGGGACTAGCGCCCACGAGCAGTACTTC. This chain joins TRBV5-1 and TRBJ2-7; 10 positions agree with TRBD2. The V gene's germline CDR1 is SGHRS and CDR2 YFSETQ. CDR3 length: 14 amino acids. Trimming cost V 4 bases and J 5 bases; bases outside gene matches: 6.

The genes are TRBV7-2 and TRBJ2-3; no reliable D call. CDR1 and CDR2 from the germline V gene are SGHTA and FQGNSA. This CDR3 is built from 15 residues. The V end was cut by 6 bases, the J end by 0 bases, with 13 bases between. Here the CDR3 reads CASSIVGSSTDTQYF. CDR3 sequence (DNA): TGTGCCAGCAGTATTGTGGGTAGCAGCACAGATACGCAGTATTTT.

This clone was seen once. At one end, the junction sequence differs from germline, possibly due to a read error. The V call is TRBV18, the J call TRBJ2-7, with 8 bases aligning to TRBD1. Germline V gene lookup returns CDR1 KGHSH and CDR2 LQKENI. The CDR3 runs to 12 residues. CDR3 loop: CASSLKPGQEFF. CDR3 DNA: TGTGCCAGCTCACTTAAACCGGGACAGGAATTCTTC.